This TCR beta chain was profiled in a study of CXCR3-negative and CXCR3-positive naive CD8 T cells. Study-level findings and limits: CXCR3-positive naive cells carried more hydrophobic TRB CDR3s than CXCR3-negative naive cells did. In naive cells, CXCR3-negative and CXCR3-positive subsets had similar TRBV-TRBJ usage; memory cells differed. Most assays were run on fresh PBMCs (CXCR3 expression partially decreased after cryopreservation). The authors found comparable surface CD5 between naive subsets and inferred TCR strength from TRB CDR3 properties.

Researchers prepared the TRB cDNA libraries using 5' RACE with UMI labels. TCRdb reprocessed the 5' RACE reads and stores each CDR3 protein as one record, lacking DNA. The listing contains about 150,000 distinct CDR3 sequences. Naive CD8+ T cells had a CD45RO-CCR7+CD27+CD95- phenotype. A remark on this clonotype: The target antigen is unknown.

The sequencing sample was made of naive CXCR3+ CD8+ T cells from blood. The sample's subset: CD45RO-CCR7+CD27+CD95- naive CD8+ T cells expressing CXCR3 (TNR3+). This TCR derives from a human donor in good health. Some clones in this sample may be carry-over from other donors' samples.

CDR3 sequence: CASSLNPTGELFF. The V call is TRBV27, the J call TRBJ2-2. Germline CDR1 and CDR2: MNHEY and SMNVEV (reference sequence). CDR3 length equals 13 residues.